This T cell receptor beta chain derives from a study of blood T cell repertoires in COVID-19. The wider study: Both acute and convalescent COVID-19 samples were obtained from the United States, Italy and Spain. The cDNA or gDNA used as material had been derived from T cells, B-cell-depleted T cells, or PBMCs.

Per the study methods: Cell counts per sample came from amplifying reference gene primers. Assay: immunoSEQ multiplex PCR; the TCRdb copy retains only in-frame clones and omits some. Clone size and V and J calls were adopted from that table, with D and trimming inferred from the DNA. The table records around 100,000 clones, approximately 81% of them present only once. J was trimmed by 4 bases and V by 4 bases; bases with no gene match: 11. The germline gives CDR1 SGHRS, CDR2 YFSETQ. This CDR3 has 16 amino acids. The material sequenced was peripheral blood. This sequence was found in a man in his forties or fifties with acute or convalescent COVID-19. This chain connects TRBV5-1 to TRBJ2-7; the match to TRBD2 covers 10 bases. The CDR3 DNA follows: TGCGCCAGCAGCATGGCCGGGACTAGCGTTCTGTACGAGCAGTACTTC. Its translation is CASSMAGTSVLYEQYF.